The clone carrying this T cell receptor beta chain was counted between two and nine times. The target antigen is unknown. This entry comes from a study of OX40 agonist ivuxolimab in advanced cancers. General study results and limits: At doses 0.1 to 3.0 mg/kg, CD4+ and CD8+ clones expanded. It was not determined which antigens were specifically recognized by the peripheral T cells that had undergone clonal expansion. Among T cells, CD8+ cells averaged more expanded clones than CD4+ cells.

Profiled with immunoSEQ multiplex PCR; TCRdb holds only in-frame clones, not every one. The table shows fewer than 95,000 clones, with around 84% occurring only once. The length of the CDR3 is 16 residues. V was cut by 2 bases and J by 2 bases, with 13 bases left in between. Germline CDR1 is LNHDA and CDR2 is SQIVND (reference sequence). The sequence was collected from an adult with an advanced solid tumor such as melanoma, head and neck, liver or kidney cancer. The sequencing here drew on CD4+ or CD8+ T cells sorted from blood, taken in a trial of the OX40 agonist ivuxolimab. This chain joins TRBV19 and TRBJ1-5, with a tentative D call TRBD1 (6 bases). The CDR3 spells CASSIRGGLGNQPQHF. The CDR3 DNA is TGTGCCAGTAGTATAAGGGGGGGGCTCGGCAATCAGCCCCAGCATTTT. Filled out from reference TRBV19 and TRBJ1-5, the complete variable domain reads DGGITQSPKYLFRKEGQNVTLSCEQNLNHDAMYWYRQDPGQGLRLIYYSQIVNDFQKGDIAEGYSVSREKKESFPLTVTSAQKNPTAFYLCASSIRGGLGNQPQHFGDGTRLSIL.